Following are 20 T cell receptor beta chains from one sample sequenced in a study of control samples from healthy donors and cancer patients. Generated by immunoSEQ multiplex PCR, the TCRdb table keeps only in-frame clones and is missing some. Of more than 30,000 clones in the sample, approximately 93% were seen once. Sequencing used blood. The receptors shown here come from a man aged 60 to 75 in good health.

The chain recombines TRBV5-4 with TRBJ1-1; TRBD1 is a possible D gene (5 bases). Germline CDR1 is SGHNT and CDR2 is YYREEE (reference sequence). The CDR3 is 14 amino acids. Deletions cut 0 bases from V and 5 bases from J, with 11 bases between. The DNA of the CDR3 is TGTGCCAGCAGCTTGGGGGGCGCTGGAACTGAAGCTTTCTTT. This translates into CASSLGGAGTEAFF.

The chain is built from TRBV28 and TRBJ1-6; possibly TRBD1 for D (5 bases). From germline, CDR1 is MDHEN and CDR2 SYDVKM. CDR3 size: 17 residues. The V and J ends lost 7 bases and 4 bases respectively, with 20 bases between them. CDR3 protein: CASNTDPGPRYNSPLHF. DNA for the CDR3: TGTGCCAGCAACACGGACCCGGGGCCGCGGTATAATTCACCCCTCCACTTT.

CDR3 residues: CASSITGNTEAFF. The CDR3 DNA sequence: TGTGCCAGTAGTATCACAGGGAACACTGAAGCTTTCTTT. The chain carries TRBV19 and TRBJ1-1, with D perhaps matching TRBD1 (5 bases). Germline values: CDR1 LNHDA, CDR2 SQIVND (reference sequence). The length of the CDR3 is 13 residues. V shed 3 bases and J shed 1 base, with 6 bases lying between them. Full variable domain (missing parts from reference TRBV19 and TRBJ1-1): DGGITQSPKYLFRKEGQNVTLSCEQNLNHDAMYWYRQDPGQGLRLIYYSQIVNDFQKGDIAEGYSVSREKKESFPLTVTSAQKNPTAFYLCASSITGNTEAFFGQGTRLTVV.

This clone was seen only once. This sequence joins TRBV28 and TRBJ1-2; a weak D match, TRBD1 (5 bases). With 2 bases removed from V and 10 bases from J, the gap between germline ends came to 17 bases. The germline V gene has CDR1 MDHEN and CDR2 SYDVKM. This CDR3 has 14 amino acids. The CDR3 protein is CASSLVGGSPDYTF. CDR3 DNA: TGTGCCAGCAGTTTAGTCGGGGGTTCTCCTGACTACACCTTC.

The gene calls are TRBV5-4 and TRBJ1-2; perhaps TRBD1 as D (6 bases). Germline CDR1 and CDR2: SGHNT and YYREEE (reference sequence). V was pared by 0 bases and J by 4 bases, with 10 bases between. The CDR3 consists of 14 residues. In DNA, the CDR3 is TGTGCCAGCAGCTTGGGAACAGGGAGCTATGGCTACACCTTC. It codes for CASSLGTGSYGYTF. Together with reference TRBV5-4 and TRBJ1-2, the CDR3 gives the full variable domain: ETGVTQSPTHLIKTRGQQVTLRCSSQSGHNTVSWYQQALGQGPQFIFQYYREEENGRGNFPPRFSGLQFPNYSSELNVNALELDDSALYLCASSLGTGSYGYTFGSGTRLTVV.

The rearrangement links TRBV6-5 to TRBJ1-1; 8 nucleotides agree with TRBD1. Trimming at V came to 7 bases and at J to 8 bases, leaving 9 bases not matched to a gene. This CDR3 is built from 13 residues. CDR1 and CDR2 from the germline V gene are MNHEY and SVGAGI. This CDR3 is CASNPDRALEAFF. The CDR3 DNA reads TGTGCCAGCAATCCGGACAGGGCACTCGAAGCTTTCTTT.

The chain carries TRBV29-1 and TRBJ2-3; D gene uncertain. Between the trimmed V and J ends, which lost 2 bases and 3 bases, there was a span of 0 bases. This CDR3 is 10 amino acids long. Per germline, CDR1 SQVTM and CDR2 ANQGSEA. In DNA form, the CDR3 reads TGCAGCGTTGAAACAGATACGCAGTATTTT. Protein product: CSVETDTQYF.

The chain uses TRBV7-2 and TRBJ2-5; 10 nucleotides line up with TRBD1. Germline V gene data show CDR1 as SGHTA and CDR2 as FQGNSA. V trimming: 4 bases; J trimming: 10 bases; junction bases outside the gene matches: 9. The CDR3 length is 14 residues. DNA of the CDR3: TGTGCCAGCAGCTCACCGGACAGGGGGGCGGACCAGTACTTC. It codes for CASSSPDRGADQYF.

The CDR3 spells CASSVLGTSYEQYF. The CDR3 DNA sequence: TGTGCCAGCAGCGTACTGGGGACTTCCTACGAGCAGTACTTC. The chain uses TRBV9 and TRBJ2-7; a possible D gene is TRBD2 (6 bases). V was shortened by 1 base and J by 1 base, with 9 bases between the two germline ends. This CDR3 spans 14 amino acids. Germline CDR1 reads SGDLS; CDR2 reads YYNGEE.

J is TRBJ2-5 and V is TRBV20-1; either TRBD1 or TRBD2 may fit D (6 bases each). The CDR3 spans 15 residues. The germline V and J ends were trimmed by 3 bases and 1 base, with 15 bases remaining between them. Germline values: CDR1 DFQATT, CDR2 SNEGSKA (reference sequence). The CDR3 region is CSASRGDSPQETQYF. The DNA of the CDR3 is TGCAGTGCTAGTAGGGGGGACTCCCCCCAAGAGACCCAGTACTTC.

The gene calls are TRBV28 and TRBJ1-3; D uncertain. Germline V gives CDR1 MDHEN, CDR2 SYDVKM. Between the trimmed V and J ends, which lost 2 bases and 3 bases, there was a span of 2 bases. This CDR3 has 12 amino acids. The CDR3 loop is CASSLIGNTIYF. DNA for the CDR3: TGTGCCAGCAGTTTAATTGGAAACACCATATATTTT.

The chain is built from TRBV3-1 (or the pseudogene TRBV3-2) and TRBJ1-6, with TRBD1 as a possible D gene (5 bases). This CDR3 region has 15 residues. Germline values: CDR1 LGHDT, CDR2 YNNKEL (reference sequence). V lost 5 bases and J 10 bases, leaving 18 bases between the germline ends. Here the CDR3 reads CASSIHRHRGSPLHF. The CDR3 DNA sequence: TGTGCCAGCAGCATCCACAGGCACCGAGGATCACCCCTCCACTTT.

The genes are TRBV21-1 and TRBJ2-7; TRBD2 is the table's D call, not checked against the DNA. TRBV21-1 is an annotated pseudogene. The CDR3 has 14 residues. The CDR3 protein is CASSKGGPPYEQYF. The DNA of the CDR3 is TGTGCCAGCAGCAAAGGAGGGCCCCCATACGAGCAGTACTTC.

In this sample, this clone turned up once. One end of the junction varies from germline; a read error may be responsible. The V call is TRBV4-3, the J call TRBJ1-4; D might be TRBD1 (5 bases). The CDR3 totals 17 residues. Germline V gene sequence: CDR1 LGHNA, CDR2 YSLEER. CDR3 region: CVSSQEAGRRLNEKLFF. The CDR3 nucleotides are TGCGTCAGCAGCCAAGAGGCGGGACGGCGACTTAATGAAAAACTGTTTTTT.

The chain carries TRBV10-3 and TRBJ2-5, with TRBD1 identical over 7 bases. This CDR3 contains 15 residues. From germline, CDR1 is ENHRY and CDR2 SYGVKD. V lost 2 bases to trimming and J lost 3 bases; unmatched junction nucleotides: 6. CDR3 amino acids: CAISEAEQGKETQYF. Here the CDR3 DNA reads TGTGCCATCAGTGAGGCGGAACAGGGGAAAGAGACCCAGTACTTC.

The chain joins TRBV5-4 to TRBJ1-4; D remains ambiguous. This CDR3 has 13 residues. V was pared by 4 bases and J by 8 bases, with 12 bases between. Germline V lookup: CDR1 SGHNT, CDR2 YYREEE (reference sequence). CDR3: CASSPSMGEKLFF. DNA for the CDR3: TGTGCCAGCAGCCCTTCGATGGGGGAAAAACTGTTTTTT.

The genes are TRBV21-1 and TRBJ2-1; the table's TRBD1 call for D was not verified on the DNA. TRBV21-1 is tagged as a pseudogene. The CDR3 covers 15 residues. The DNA for the CDR3 is TGTGCCAGCAGCAACTCCGGGACAGGGGTTTGTGAGCAGTTCTTC. Amino acids: CASSNSGTGVCEQFF.

This clone occurred once. V gene TRBV7-9 combines with J gene TRBJ1-5; a weak D match, TRBD1 (5 bases). CDR1 is SEHNR and CDR2 is FQNEAQ in the germline V gene (reference sequence). This CDR3 has 16 amino acids. Trimming removed 3 bases from V and 1 base from J, with 13 bases in between. The chain's CDR3 is CASSLHGGSSNQPQHF. The CDR3 coding sequence is TGTGCCAGCAGCTTGCACGGGGGGAGCAGCAATCAGCCCCAGCATTTT.

This clone was seen once. This rearrangement joins TRBV5-5 to TRBJ1-6, with a possible D match to TRBD1 (5 bases). CDR1 SGHKS and CDR2 YYEKEE come from the germline V gene (reference sequence). The ends were cut back, 5 bases at V and 8 bases at J, with 14 bases in the middle. The length of the CDR3 is 14 residues. The DNA of the CDR3 is TGTGCCAGCAGGCTGACAGAAACCTATTCACCCCTCCACTTT. It codes for CASRLTETYSPLHF.

J is TRBJ2-7 and V is TRBV7-9; TRBD1 matches at 11 bases. The V gene's germline CDR1 is SEHNR and CDR2 FQNEAQ (reference sequence). After removal of 0 bases from V and 5 bases from J, the junction contained 6 bases not matched to a gene. This CDR3 has 16 amino acids. Written as DNA, the CDR3 is TGTGCCAGCAGCTTAGCGTCCGGACAGGGGGCCCACGAGCAGTACTTC. Translated: CASSLASGQGAHEQYF. Full variable domain (missing parts from reference TRBV7-9 and TRBJ2-7): DTGVSQNPRHKITKRGQNVTFRCDPISEHNRLYWYRQTLGQGPEFLTYFQNEAQLEKSRLLSDRFSAERPKGSFSTLEIQRTEQGDSAMYLCASSLASGQGAHEQYFGPGTRLTVT.